The 24 T cell receptor beta chains in this list originate from one sample, sequenced in a study of T cells after yellow fever vaccination (dated by TCRdb to between 2018 and 2020). Preparation of the library involved 5' RACE. TCRdb names Illumina NovaSeq 6000 as the instrument used. TCRdb itself trimmed the public reads at Q25 with fastp, ran MiXCR and retained productive beta chains. Rows are combined by CDR3 protein, so each entry shows the most common genes and DNA. This sample has fewer than 450,000 distinct CDR3 sequences in its table, and around 4.1% of those were observed once. The top ten clonotypes cover roughly a quarter of the sample. The treatment or condition label, read with the paper, signifies: live attenuated yellow fever vaccine strain. Sequenced here: PBMCs, sampled 5 days after the yellow fever booster vaccination. The receptors here all came from a man younger than 30 who received the YFV17D yellow fever vaccine.

This clonotype was seen more than once but under ten times. V usage is TRBV7-2 and J usage is TRBJ2-7; TRBD1 or TRBD2 may be the D gene (5 bases each). CDR1 SGHTA and CDR2 FQGNSA come from the germline V gene. The CDR3 has 11 residues. Trimming took 5 bases from V and 10 from J, leaving 12 bases between them. The CDR3 DNA sequence: TGTGCCAGCAGCCCCGGGACCAATCAGTACTTC. It specifies CASSPGTNQYF. The whole variable domain, filled in from reference TRBV7-2 and TRBJ2-7, reads GAGVSQSPSNKVTEKGKDVELRCDPISGHTALYWYRQSLGQGLEFLIYFQGNSAPDKSGLPSDRFSAERTGGSVSTLTIQRTQQEDSAVYLCASSPGTNQYFGPGTRLTVT.

This clonotype was picked up a small number of times. The V gene is TRBV5-1, the J gene TRBJ2-7; D possibly corresponds to TRBD1 (5 bases). Germline V gene data show CDR1 as SGHRS and CDR2 as YFSETQ. This CDR3 is built from 13 residues. V shed 4 bases and J shed 2 bases, with 10 bases lying between them. The CDR3 sequence: CASSKGQTYEQYF. The CDR3 bases are TGCGCCAGCAGCAAAGGACAAACCTACGAGCAGTACTTC.

This clonotype was seen repeatedly, ten times or more. The CDR3 reads CASSQEAAGGTDTQYF. For the CDR3, the DNA is TGTGCCAGCAGCCAAGAAGCCGCGGGGGGCACAGATACGCAGTATTTT. This chain links TRBV4-2 with TRBJ2-3; 7 bases are shared with TRBD2. V lost 0 bases and J lost 1; bases outside the gene matches: 4. The germline V gene encodes CDR1 LGHNA and CDR2 YNFKEQ. There are 16 residues in the CDR3.

This clonotype was seen more than once but under ten times. The chain carries TRBV12-3 or TRBV12-4 and TRBJ1-5; D is unresolved. V lost 6 bases to trimming and J lost 2 bases, with 14 bases between them. The CDR3 runs 15 residues. CDR3 residues: CASSLYGQGNQPQHF. The DNA of the CDR3 is TGTGCCAGCAGCCTTTACGGGCAGGGCAATCAGCCCCAGCATTTT.

The chain carries TRBV4-2 and TRBJ2-2; either TRBD1 or TRBD2 may fit D (5 bases each). Germline CDR1 LGHNA, CDR2 YNFKEQ. V lost 1 base and J lost 3, with 15 bases in between. The CDR3 spans 17 residues. The chain's CDR3 is CASSQGILGEHTGELFF. Written as DNA, the CDR3 is TGTGCCAGCAGCCAAGGAATATTGGGGGAGCACACCGGGGAGCTGTTTTTT.

The chain carries TRBV7-2 and TRBJ2-3; 9 nucleotides agree with TRBD1. V trimming: 0 bases; J trimming: 4 bases; junction bases outside the gene matches: 8. From germline, CDR1 is SGHTA and CDR2 FQGNSA. This CDR3 comprises 17 residues. The CDR3 protein is CASSLAQGTGLADTQYF. In DNA, the CDR3 is TGTGCCAGCAGCTTAGCGCAGGGGACAGGGCTTGCAGATACGCAGTATTTT.

The chain joins TRBV7-9 to TRBJ1-1; no clear D gene. The V end was cut by 8 bases, the J end by 0 bases, with 13 bases between. CDR1 and CDR2 (germline): SEHNR, FQNEAQ (reference sequence). The CDR3 is made up of 14 amino acids. This CDR3 is CASVPTLMNTEAFF. The CDR3 DNA follows: TGTGCCAGCGTCCCGACCCTTATGAACACTGAAGCTTTCTTT.

The chain links TRBV4-3 to TRBJ1-2; D remains unclear. This CDR3 region has 15 residues. The V end was cut by 0 bases, the J end by 2 bases, with 10 bases between. From germline, CDR1 is LGHNA and CDR2 YSLEER. This CDR3 reads CASSQEPRPNYGYTF. CDR3 nucleotides: TGCGCCAGCAGCCAAGAGCCCAGGCCGAACTATGGCTACACCTTC.

There are a few counts of this clonotype. The chain has TRBV15 and TRBJ2-7; 9 positions agree with TRBD1. The CDR3 has 16 residues. Losses at the gene ends were 3 bases for V and 4 bases for J; bases not matched to a gene: 10. The germline V gene has CDR1 LNHNV and CDR2 YYDKDF (reference sequence). The CDR3 DNA reads as TGTGCCACCAGCAGGTGGGACAGGGCCCCGTGGTACGAGCAGTACTTC. Its translation: CATSRWDRAPWYEQYF.

This clonotype was detected a few times. The chain is built from TRBV5-1 and TRBJ2-7, with 8 bases matching TRBD1. Per the germline V gene, CDR1 is SGHRS and CDR2 is YFSETQ. The CDR3 has 12 residues. The ends lost 4 bases at V and 5 bases at J; junction bases unmatched: 2. CDR3 bases: TGCGCCAGCAGCGCGACAGGGGACGAGCAGTACTTC. Amino acids: CASSATGDEQYF.

The table lists this clonotype with a few counts. This chain connects TRBV27 to TRBJ2-7; 7 bases fit TRBD1. Germline V lookup: CDR1 MNHEY, CDR2 SMNVEV (reference sequence). With 6 bases clipped from V and 7 bases from J, the junction kept 6 bases outside the gene matches. The CDR3 has 12 amino acids. CDR3 amino acids: CASSDRVREQYF. DNA of the CDR3: TGTGCCAGCAGCGACAGGGTAAGAGAGCAGTACTTC.

The chain joins TRBV6-2 or TRBV6-3 to TRBJ2-3; perhaps TRBD2 as D (5 bases). The CDR3 runs to 14 residues. The germline V and J ends were trimmed by 2 bases and 0 bases, with 6 bases remaining between them. CDR1 MNHEY and CDR2 SVGEGT come from the germline V gene. The CDR3 DNA is TGTGCCAGCAGTTACAGGAGGAGCACAGATACGCAGTATTTT. Translation: CASSYRRSTDTQYF.

This clonotype was picked up many times. The chain is built from TRBV12-3 or TRBV12-4 and TRBJ1-4, with D unresolved. V dropped 8 bases and J dropped 7 bases, with 8 bases sitting between them. CDR3 size: 11 residues. The CDR3 sequence is CASGRSEKLFF. The CDR3 coding sequence is TGTGCCAGCGGCCGAAGTGAAAAACTGTTTTTT.

This clonotype was counted between two and nine times. This chain links TRBV6-1 with TRBJ2-1, with a tentative D call TRBD1 (5 bases). This CDR3 has 15 residues. Trimming removed 6 bases at V and 0 bases at J, with 12 bases between. From germline, CDR1 is MNHNS and CDR2 SASEGT. The CDR3 protein is CASSATVNSYNEQFF. The CDR3 DNA reads as TGTGCCAGCAGCGCGACAGTAAACTCCTACAATGAGCAGTTCTTC.

The chain has TRBV6-2 or TRBV6-3 and TRBJ2-1; 7 nucleotides line up with TRBD1. Germline CDR1 is MNHEY and CDR2 is SVGEGT. The CDR3 length is 14 residues. Unmatched junction bases numbered 7, after V lost 4 bases and J lost 7 bases. The CDR3 here is CASSFWTGSNEQFF. CDR3 sequence (DNA): TGTGCCAGCAGTTTCTGGACAGGCTCAAATGAGCAGTTCTTC.

At least ten counts were recorded for this clonotype. The chain employs TRBV5-1 and TRBJ2-1; no clear D. Germline CDR1 and CDR2: SGHRS and YFSETQ. V shed 0 bases and J shed 8 bases, with 9 bases lying between them. The CDR3 runs 13 residues. CDR3 sequence (DNA): TGCGCCAGCAGCTTGGGTCTGGACGATGAGCAGTTCTTC. It encodes CASSLGLDDEQFF. Full variable domain (missing parts from reference TRBV5-1 and TRBJ2-1): KAGVTQTPRYLIKTRGQQVTLSCSPISGHRSVSWYQQTPGQGLQFLFEYFSETQRNKGNFPGRFSGRQFSNSRSEMNVSTLELGDSALYLCASSLGLDDEQFFGPGTRLTVL.

This clonotype showed up many times. The genes are TRBV7-2 and TRBJ1-4, with a weak D call TRBD1 (5 bases). The CDR3 length is 15 residues. CDR1 is SGHTA, CDR2 FQGNSA, per germline. V lost 5 bases to trimming and J lost 7 bases, with 17 bases between them. In DNA, the CDR3 is TGTGCCAGCAGCCCCAGACCAACCCAGGGTGAAAAACTGTTTTTT. Translated, it gives CASSPRPTQGEKLFF.

This clonotype has ten or more counts. The rearrangement links TRBV7-8 to TRBJ2-7; possible D gene TRBD1, 6 bases. Trimming took off 3 bases at V and 4 bases at J, with 10 bases between the two ends. Germline CDR1 and CDR2: SGHVS and FQNEAQ. The CDR3 covers 13 residues. The CDR3 loop reads CASSFRGSYEQYF. The DNA for the CDR3 is TGTGCCAGCAGCTTCAGGGGATCTTACGAGCAGTACTTC.

The chain joins TRBV7-3 to TRBJ2-2; no clear D gene. The CDR3 spans 15 residues. Germline CDR1 and CDR2: SGHTA and FQGTGA. Trimming pared 3 bases from V and 6 bases from J, leaving 14 bases between. Written as DNA, the CDR3 is TGTGCCAGCAGCTTTGCTGGGGTGCCTTCCGGGGAGCTGTTTTTT. Translating it yields CASSFAGVPSGELFF.

This clonotype has a count of ten or more. CDR3 nucleotides: TGTGCCAGCAGTTTTTCGGCAGGTTATACAGCTTTCTTT. Translation gives CASSFSAGYTAFF. The chain recombines TRBV12-3 or TRBV12-4 with TRBJ1-1, with no clear D. This CDR3 comprises 13 residues. V shed 3 bases and J shed 10 bases, with 15 bases lying between them.

The chain has TRBV2 and TRBJ2-5; the D is unclear. This CDR3 is 15 amino acids long. Deletions cut 6 bases from V and 6 bases from J, with 20 bases between. Per the germline V gene, CDR1 is SNHLY and CDR2 is FYNNEI. Here the CDR3 reads CASSLSPVTLQTQYF. The CDR3 DNA reads TGTGCCAGCAGCCTCTCCCCGGTGACTCTTCAGACCCAGTACTTC.

This clonotype was seen a handful of times. The chain has TRBV6-5 and TRBJ1-2; D is perhaps TRBD1 (5 bases). Germline values: CDR1 MNHEY, CDR2 SVGAGI. Trimming removed 6 bases from V and 7 bases from J, with 9 bases in between. The CDR3 extends over 11 amino acids. The CDR3 sequence is CASSHGGGYTF. In nucleotides, the CDR3 is TGTGCCAGCAGCCACGGGGGTGGCTACACCTTC.

The CDR3 bases are TGTGCCAGCAGTGAATTTGGGGCGAACACTGAAGCTTTCTTT. It codes for CASSEFGANTEAFF. The chain links TRBV2 to TRBJ1-1, with D perhaps TRBD1 (5 bases). CDR1 is SNHLY, CDR2 FYNNEI, per germline. This CDR3 comprises 14 residues. V shed 2 bases and J shed 1 base, with 8 bases lying between them.

The chain links TRBV20-1 to TRBJ1-5, with 7 bases identical to TRBD1. V gave up 5 bases and J gave up 4 bases; unmatched junction bases: 2. Germline values: CDR1 DFQATT, CDR2 SNEGSKA (reference sequence). CDR3 length equals 12 residues. The CDR3 sequence: CSALQGNQPQHF. In nucleotides, the CDR3 is TGCAGTGCTCTACAGGGGAATCAGCCCCAGCATTTT.